The T cell receptor beta chain under discussion was sequenced for a study of STAT5B mutations in CD4+ large granular lymphocyte leukemia. Study-wide findings and caveats: TRBV06-family usage was enriched in top patient clones (8/27) versus controls (2/35).

Some clones are missing from TCRdb's copy, which holds only in-frame ones; the method was immunoSEQ multiplex PCR. The table lists tens of thousands of clones, roughly 85% of them singletons, with more than 0.9% in the top ten. CDR1 and CDR2 from the germline V gene are MNHEY and SMNVEV (reference sequence). The junction had 7 bases not matched to a gene; V was cut back by 3 bases and J by 2 bases. The CDR3 spans 16 residues. For this clone: Its specificity is not known.

Buffy coats from healthy blood donors served as controls. This chain connects TRBV27 to TRBJ1-5; 7 bases map to TRBD1. This TCR came from a human donor in good health. Sample: CD4+ T cells from blood buffy coats. CDR3 DNA: TGTGCCAGCAGTTTCCTGACAGGGATCGGCAATCAGCCCCAGCATTTT. Amino acids: CASSFLTGIGNQPQHF.